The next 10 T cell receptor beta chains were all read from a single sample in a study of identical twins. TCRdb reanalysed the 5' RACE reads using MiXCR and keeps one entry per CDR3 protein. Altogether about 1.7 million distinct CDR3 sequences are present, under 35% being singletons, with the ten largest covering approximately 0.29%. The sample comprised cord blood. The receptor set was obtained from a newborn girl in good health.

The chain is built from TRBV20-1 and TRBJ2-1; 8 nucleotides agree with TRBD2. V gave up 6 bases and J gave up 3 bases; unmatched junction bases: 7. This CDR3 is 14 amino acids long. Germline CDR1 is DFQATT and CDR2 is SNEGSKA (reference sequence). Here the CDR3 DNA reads TGCAGTGCCGGAGCGGGAGCGAGCTACAATGAGCAGTTCTTC. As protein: CSAGAGASYNEQFF.

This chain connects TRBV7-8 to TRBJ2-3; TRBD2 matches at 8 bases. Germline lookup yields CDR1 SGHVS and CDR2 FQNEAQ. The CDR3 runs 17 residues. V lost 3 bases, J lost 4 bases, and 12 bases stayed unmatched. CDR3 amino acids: CASSFPGGATIPDTQYF. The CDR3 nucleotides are TGTGCCAGCAGCTTTCCCGGGGGGGCCACCATCCCAGATACGCAGTATTTT.

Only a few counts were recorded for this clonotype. The CDR3 nucleotides are TGTGCCTGCAAATTGTCAAGGGGGGGACAGGGAACCTACGAGCAGTACTTC. The encoded protein is CACKLSRGGQGTYEQYF. The chain couples TRBV28 to TRBJ2-7; 9 nucleotides match TRBD1. The CDR3 runs to 17 residues. With V trimmed by 11 bases and J by 2 bases, 19 bases remained unmatched. CDR1 and CDR2 (germline): MDHEN, SYDVKM. Using reference TRBV28 and TRBJ2-7 for the parts outside the CDR3, the full variable domain is DVKVTQSSRYLVKRTGEKVFLECVQDMDHENMFWYRQDPGLGLRLIYFSYDVKMKEKGDIPEGYSVSREKKERFSLILESASTNQTSMYLCACKLSRGGQGTYEQYFGPGTRLTVT.

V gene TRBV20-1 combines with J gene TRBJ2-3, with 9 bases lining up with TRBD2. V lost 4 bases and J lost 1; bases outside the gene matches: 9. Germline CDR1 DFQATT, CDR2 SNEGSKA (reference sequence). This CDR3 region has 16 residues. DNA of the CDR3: TGCAGTGCTACCTTCTGGCGGGAGGGACGCACAGATACGCAGTATTTT. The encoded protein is CSATFWREGRTDTQYF.

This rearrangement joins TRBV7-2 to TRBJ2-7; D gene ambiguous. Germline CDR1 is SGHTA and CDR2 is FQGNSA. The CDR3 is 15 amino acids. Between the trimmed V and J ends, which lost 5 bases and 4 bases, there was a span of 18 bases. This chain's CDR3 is CASSPSGTRVYEQYF. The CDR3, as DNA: TGTGCCAGCAGCCCGTCTGGTACCCGGGTTTACGAGCAGTACTTC.

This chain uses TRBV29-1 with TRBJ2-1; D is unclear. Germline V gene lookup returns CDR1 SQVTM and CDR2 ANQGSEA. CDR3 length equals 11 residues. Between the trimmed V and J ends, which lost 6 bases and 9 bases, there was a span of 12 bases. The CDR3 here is CSVNPFAEQFF. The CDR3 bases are TGCAGCGTCAACCCCTTTGCTGAGCAGTTCTTC.

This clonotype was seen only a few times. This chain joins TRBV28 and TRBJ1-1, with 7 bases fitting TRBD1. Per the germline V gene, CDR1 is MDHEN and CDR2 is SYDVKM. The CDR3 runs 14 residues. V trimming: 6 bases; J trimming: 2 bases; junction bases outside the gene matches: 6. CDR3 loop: CASRRDRVNTEAFF. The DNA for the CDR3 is TGTGCCAGCAGACGAGACAGGGTCAACACTGAAGCTTTCTTT.

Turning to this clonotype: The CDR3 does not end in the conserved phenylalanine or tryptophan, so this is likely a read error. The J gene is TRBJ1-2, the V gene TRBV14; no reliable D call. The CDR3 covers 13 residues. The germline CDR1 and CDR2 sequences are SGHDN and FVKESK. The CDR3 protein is CASNQVGGGFYTV. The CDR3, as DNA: TGTGCCAGCAACCAAGTCGGAGGAGGGTTCTACACCGTC.

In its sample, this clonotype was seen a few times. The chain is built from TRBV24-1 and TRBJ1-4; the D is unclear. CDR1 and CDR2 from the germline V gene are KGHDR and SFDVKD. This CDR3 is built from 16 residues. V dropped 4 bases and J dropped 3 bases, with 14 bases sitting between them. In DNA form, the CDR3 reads TGTGCCACCAGTGAATCCGGCCGGACCGCTAATGAAAAACTGTTTTTT. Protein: CATSESGRTANEKLFF.

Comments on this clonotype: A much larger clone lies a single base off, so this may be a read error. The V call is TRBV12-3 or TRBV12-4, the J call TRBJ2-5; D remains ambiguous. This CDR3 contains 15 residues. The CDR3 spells CASSLGNHLQETPYF. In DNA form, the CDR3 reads TGTGCCAGCAGTTTAGGGAACCACCTACAAGAGACCCCGTACTTC.